This TCR beta chain was obtained from a study of molecular identifiers for immune sequencing clone quantification. This clonotype was picked up many times. Naive CD8 libraries used roughly 18,000 to 1,000,000 sorted cells and 10%, 30% or 50% RNA. Libraries of bulk TCR were made by previously described methods (with listed TCR primers). TCRdb used MiXCR to reprocess the PCR reads, holding one entry per CDR3 protein. Here the sample spans about 640,000 distinct CDR3 sequences, just under 20% being singletons. Germline-derived CDR1 and CDR2 are GTSNPN and SVGIG (reference sequence). V was clipped by 2 bases and J by 3 bases, with 8 bases between them. The CDR3 has 13 residues.

Sequences were obtained from naive CD8+ T cells from blood, with Jurkat cell RNA spiked in. The subset here: FACS-sorted CD8+CD4-CCR7+CD45RA+ naive T cells. This clonotype was sampled from a human donor in good health. Some libraries in this study had Jurkat cell RNA spiked in. The gene calls are TRBV30 and TRBJ2-4; D possibly corresponds to TRBD2 (5 bases). CDR3 residues: CAWSLAGKNIQYF. The CDR3 DNA is TGTGCCTGGAGTCTAGCTGGCAAAAACATTCAGTACTTC.